This T cell receptor beta chain was recorded in a study of T cells in Graves' hyperthyroidism and ophthalmopathy. This clonotype was recorded many times. Its specificity is not known. Lactation, pregnancy, other autoimmune disease or uncontrolled infection excluded patients. It was RNA transcripts that yielded the amplified TCR beta CDR3 regions. A set of HTBI primers served as the primers for a first-round RT-PCR of the TCR CDR3. TCRdb passed the multiplex PCR reads through MiXCR, listing each CDR3 protein once. Of around 300,000 distinct CDR3 sequences listed, 11% to 15% were seen once; the top ten hold about 22%. Findings of the study overall: The blood repertoire included most of the expanded thyroid clonotypes above 0.001.

Sequenced: blood. This sequence originates from a woman in her 30s with Graves' hyperthyroidism.

The CDR3 DNA sequence: TGTGCCAGCAGACTTGGGACTTCAGATACGCAGTATTTT. This sequence encodes CASRLGTSDTQYF. This chain uses TRBV6-2 or TRBV6-3 with TRBJ2-3, with D perhaps TRBD2 (6 bases). The CDR3 spans 13 residues. CDR1 and CDR2 from the germline V gene are MNHEY and SVGEGT. Trimming pared 6 bases from V and 4 bases from J, leaving 11 bases between.